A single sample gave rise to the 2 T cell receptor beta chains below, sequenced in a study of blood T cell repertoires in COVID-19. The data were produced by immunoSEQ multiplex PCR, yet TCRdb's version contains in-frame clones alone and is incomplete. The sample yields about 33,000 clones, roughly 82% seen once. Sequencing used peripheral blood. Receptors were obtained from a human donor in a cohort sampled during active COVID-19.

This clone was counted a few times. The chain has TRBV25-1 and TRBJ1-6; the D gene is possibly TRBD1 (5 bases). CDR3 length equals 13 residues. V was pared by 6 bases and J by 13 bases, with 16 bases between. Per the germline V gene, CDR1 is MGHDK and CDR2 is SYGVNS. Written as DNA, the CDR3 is TGTGCCAGCAGGTCGGGAGGGGCTTGGCCCCTCCACTTT. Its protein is CASRSGGAWPLHF.

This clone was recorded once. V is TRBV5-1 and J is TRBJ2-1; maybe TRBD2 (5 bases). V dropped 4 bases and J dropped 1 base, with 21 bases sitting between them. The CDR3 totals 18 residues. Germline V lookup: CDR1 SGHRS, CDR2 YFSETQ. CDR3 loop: CASSHSWPAALSYNEQFF. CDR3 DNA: TGCGCCAGCAGCCATTCCTGGCCAGCGGCGTTGTCCTACAATGAGCAGTTCTTC.